The 26 T cell receptor beta chains reported below all come from one sample, sequenced in a study of control samples from healthy donors and cancer patients. The method was immunoSEQ multiplex PCR; TCRdb's version includes in-frame clones alone and lacks a portion of them. The top ten hold 3.6% of the sample, which has some 130,000 clones, about 95% seen once. The sample taken for sequencing was blood. The source of these receptors is a young man in good health.

This chain uses TRBV5-1 with TRBJ2-2, with TRBD2 matching 13 bases. CDR1 is SGHRS and CDR2 is YFSETQ in the germline V gene. V was pared by 5 bases and J by 0 bases, with 4 bases of the junction left unmatched. This CDR3 has 17 residues. CDR3 amino acids: CASRATSGGPNTGELFF. Here the CDR3 DNA reads TGCGCCAGCAGGGCGACTAGCGGGGGGCCGAACACCGGGGAGCTGTTTTTT.

This clone was seen just once. J is TRBJ2-1 and V is TRBV19; 8 nucleotides line up with TRBD2. Germline V gene sequence: CDR1 LNHDA, CDR2 SQIVND (reference sequence). This CDR3 region has 16 residues. Trimming at V came to 1 base and at J to 7 bases, leaving 9 bases not matched to a gene. The CDR3 DNA reads TGTGCCAGTAGTATAGTCGGACTAGCTGAGCGGAATGAGCAGTTCTTC. Amino acids: CASSIVGLAERNEQFF. Variable domain in full (rest from reference TRBV19 and TRBJ2-1): DGGITQSPKYLFRKEGQNVTLSCEQNLNHDAMYWYRQDPGQGLRLIYYSQIVNDFQKGDIAEGYSVSREKKESFPLTVTSAQKNPTAFYLCASSIVGLAERNEQFFGPGTRLTVL.

This clone was seen at least ten times. CDR3 loop: CASSEGGVMPQHF. In DNA form, the CDR3 reads TGTGCCAGCAGTGAAGGGGGCGTAATGCCCCAGCATTTT. This chain links TRBV6-4 with TRBJ1-5, with 7 bases that match TRBD1. CDR3 length equals 13 residues. Germline CDR1 is MRHNA and CDR2 is SNTAGT. V lost 3 bases to trimming and J lost 9 bases; unmatched junction nucleotides: 5.

J is TRBJ1-2 and V is TRBV2, with 9 bases fitting TRBD1. CDR3 length equals 14 residues. The germline CDR1 and CDR2 sequences are SNHLY and FYNNEI. Trimming at V came to 5 bases and at J to 4 bases, leaving 5 bases not matched to a gene. The CDR3 protein is CASSPGTGRYGYTF. DNA for the CDR3: TGTGCCAGCAGTCCCGGGACAGGGCGCTATGGCTACACCTTC.

The chain employs TRBV2 and TRBJ1-1; D uncertain. The CDR3 extends over 13 amino acids. Germline CDR1 is SNHLY and CDR2 is FYNNEI. V was pared by 8 bases and J by 3 bases, with 13 bases between. CDR3 protein: CASARFGDTEAFF. CDR3 sequence (DNA): TGTGCCAGCGCCAGATTTGGGGACACTGAAGCTTTCTTT.

The chain combines TRBV2 with TRBJ1-2, with D tentatively TRBD1 (5 bases). This CDR3 region has 13 residues. Deletions cut 8 bases from V and 3 bases from J, with 13 bases between. Germline V gene data show CDR1 as SNHLY and CDR2 as FYNNEI. CDR3 sequence: CASRSGHDYGYTF. Written as DNA, the CDR3 is TGTGCCAGCCGCTCGGGGCATGACTATGGCTACACCTTC.

The chain combines TRBV10-3 with TRBJ1-2; 9 bases fit TRBD1. Looked up from germline, CDR1 is ENHRY and CDR2 is SYGVKD. Unmatched junction bases numbered 13, after V lost 10 bases and J lost 7 bases. The CDR3 totals 14 residues. The CDR3 region has the DNA TGTGCCAGCAGGCCTTTAACAGGGGGCGTTGGCTACACCTTC. Its protein product is CASRPLTGGVGYTF.

The chain employs TRBV19 and TRBJ2-5; maybe TRBD1 (5 bases). CDR3 size: 13 residues. Germline loops: CDR1 LNHDA, CDR2 SQIVND (reference sequence). Trimming cost V 5 bases and J 2 bases, with 9 bases left between them. CDR3 residues: CASSVGHQETQYF. CDR3 in DNA: TGTGCCAGTAGTGTCGGACATCAAGAGACCCAGTACTTC.

The V call is TRBV29-1, the J call TRBJ2-7; D is unresolved. The CDR3 length is 12 residues. Germline values: CDR1 SQVTM, CDR2 ANQGSEA. V was clipped by 4 bases and J by 2 bases, with 9 bases between them. CDR3: CSVVLPAYEQYF. The CDR3 DNA reads as TGCAGCGTTGTTCTGCCTGCCTACGAGCAGTACTTC.

The chain has TRBV4-2 and TRBJ2-3; tentative D call: TRBD2 (6 bases). This CDR3 is built from 20 residues. Germline values: CDR1 LGHNA, CDR2 YNFKEQ. The V end lost 1 base, the J end lost 0 bases, and 23 bases lay between the germline ends. This CDR3 is CASSQAIAVRARPSTDTQYF. Written as DNA, the CDR3 is TGTGCCAGCAGCCAAGCAATAGCGGTCCGAGCTAGACCTAGCACAGATACGCAGTATTTT.

The CDR3 region is CASSLAGGNTEAFF. CDR3 nucleotides: TGTGCCAGCAGCTTAGCCGGCGGGAACACTGAAGCTTTCTTT. This chain uses TRBV11-3 with TRBJ1-1, with D unresolved. The CDR3 is 14 amino acids. Trimming shortened V by 1 base and J by 1 base, and 7 bases separated the two germline ends. In germline, CDR1 is SGHNT, CDR2 YENEEA. The full variable domain, its missing parts supplied by reference TRBV11-3 and TRBJ1-1, is EAGVVQSPRYKIIEKKQPVAFWCNPISGHNTLYWYLQNLGQGPELLIRYENEEAVDDSQLPKDRFSAERLKGVDSTLKIQPAELGDSAVYLCASSLAGGNTEAFFGQGTRLTVV.

The chain has TRBV24-1 and TRBJ1-5; D is unresolved. V lost 1 base and J 13 bases, leaving 13 bases between the germline ends. Per the germline V gene, CDR1 is KGHDR and CDR2 is SFDVKD. The CDR3 runs 13 residues. In DNA form, the CDR3 reads TGTGCCACCAGTGATTTAAGCGGGCGCCGGCAGCATTTT. It translates to CATSDLSGRRQHF.

Only one count was recorded for this clone. This chain joins TRBV7-2 and TRBJ1-1; D ambiguous. CDR3 length equals 14 residues. Trimming took off 6 bases at V and 6 bases at J, with 17 bases between the two ends. The germline gives CDR1 SGHTA, CDR2 FQGNSA. The CDR3 nucleotides are TGTGCCAGCAGGCTTGAAGTGGGGATCCCTGAAGCTTTCTTT. This sequence encodes CASRLEVGIPEAFF.

This rearrangement joins TRBV6-6 to TRBJ1-6; D call uncertain. The V end lost 2 bases, the J end lost 0 bases, and 5 bases lay between the germline ends. The CDR3 has 15 amino acids. Germline V gene sequence: CDR1 MNHNY, CDR2 SVGAGI (reference sequence). The CDR3 DNA reads TGTGCCAGCAGTTACGCCAGCTCCTATAATTCACCCCTCCACTTT. As protein: CASSYASSYNSPLHF.

CDR3 in amino acids: CASSSMGDEQFF. The CDR3 coding sequence is TGTGCCAGCAGTAGTATGGGGGATGAGCAGTTCTTC. The chain combines TRBV2 with TRBJ2-1; perhaps D is TRBD1 or TRBD2 (5 bases each). Germline CDR1 and CDR2: SNHLY and FYNNEI. The CDR3 length is 12 residues. The V and J ends lost 5 bases and 8 bases respectively, with 10 bases between them.

The table lists this clone with a count of one. V usage is TRBV4-3 and J usage is TRBJ2-5, with 10 bases identical to TRBD1. After removal of 4 bases from V and 2 bases from J, the junction contained 1 base not matched to a gene. CDR1 and CDR2 from the germline V gene are LGHNA and YSLEER. This CDR3 has 14 residues. CDR3 sequence: CASSRTGGQETQYF. CDR3 bases: TGCGCCAGCAGCCGGACAGGGGGGCAAGAGACCCAGTACTTC.

The chain has TRBV11-2 and TRBJ1-5; 10 nucleotides agree with TRBD1. The CDR3 length is 14 residues. The trim removed 1 base at V and 7 bases at J, leaving 1 base unmatched. CDR1 and CDR2 from the germline V gene are SGHAT and FQNNGV. CDR3 nucleotide sequence: TGTGCCAGCAGCTTAGGACAGGGGGCACAGCCCCAGCATTTT. It codes for CASSLGQGAQPQHF.

The V gene is TRBV27, the J gene TRBJ1-5; D unclear. Germline values: CDR1 MNHEY, CDR2 SMNVEV (reference sequence). V was trimmed by 0 bases and J by 3 bases, leaving 15 bases between them. The CDR3 has 17 amino acids. CDR3 DNA sequence: TGTGCCAGCAGTTTATCGAGTCCCCGCTACGACAATCAGCCCCAGCATTTT. Its translation: CASSLSSPRYDNQPQHF.

The V and J genes are TRBV9 and TRBJ2-7; D may be TRBD1 (7 bases). The germline CDR1 and CDR2 sequences are SGDLS and YYNGEE. The CDR3 totals 15 residues. The V gene lost 0 bases and the J gene lost 4 bases, with 14 bases spanning the gap. The CDR3 spells CASSVAPQGGYEQYF. CDR3 sequence (DNA): TGTGCCAGCAGCGTAGCTCCGCAGGGGGGTTACGAGCAGTACTTC.

The V and J genes are TRBV7-5 and TRBJ1-5. TRBV7-5 is a pseudogene. The CDR3 extends over 19 amino acids. This CDR3 is CVRSPRGGDAPFSNQPQHF. For the CDR3, the DNA is TGTGTCAGAAGCCCCCGAGGAGGGGACGCTCCCTTTAGCAATCAGCCCCAGCATTTT.

The chain recombines TRBV28 with TRBJ2-3; no clear D gene. Per germline, CDR1 MDHEN and CDR2 SYDVKM. V shed 6 bases and J shed 4 bases, with 17 bases lying between them. CDR3 size: 15 residues. The CDR3: CASSPRRIFADTQYF. As DNA, the CDR3 is TGTGCCAGCAGCCCCCGCCGGATCTTCGCAGATACGCAGTATTTT.

The chain carries TRBV19 and TRBJ2-3, with a weak D call TRBD1 (5 bases). Germline-derived CDR1 and CDR2 are LNHDA and SQIVND (reference sequence). Trimming cost V 10 bases and J 1 base, with 12 bases left between them. The CDR3 sequence is 13 residues long. The CDR3: CATLGARTDTQYF. For the CDR3, the DNA is TGTGCCACTCTAGGGGCCCGCACAGATACGCAGTATTTT.

The V call is TRBV6-5, the J call TRBJ1-5; 7 bases map to TRBD1. The CDR3 runs 15 residues. From germline, CDR1 is MNHEY and CDR2 SVGAGI. The J segment lost 1 base and the V segment lost 2 bases, leaving 2 bases of the junction unmatched. This chain's CDR3 is CASSYAGGSNQPQHF. For the CDR3, the DNA is TGTGCCAGCAGTTACGCAGGGGGGAGCAATCAGCCCCAGCATTTT.

V and J are TRBV27 and TRBJ2-3; TRBD2 matches 10 bases. CDR3 length: 18 residues. The germline gives CDR1 MNHEY, CDR2 SMNVEV (reference sequence). Trimming at V came to 4 bases and at J to 3 bases, leaving 13 bases not matched to a gene. The CDR3 nucleotides read TGTGCCAGCAGTTCATTCCCCTACGGGACTAGCGAGACAGATACGCAGTATTTT. It specifies CASSSFPYGTSETDTQYF.

The chain employs TRBV19 and TRBJ2-1; 9 bases map to TRBD2. The CDR3 loop spans 16 amino acids. Germline V gene sequence: CDR1 LNHDA, CDR2 SQIVND (reference sequence). The V segment lost 5 bases and the J segment 5 bases; nucleotides outside the gene matches: 10. The CDR3 DNA follows: TGTGCCAGTAGTCCCTGGGGAGCGGGGGGCCACAATGAGCAGTTCTTC. Residues: CASSPWGAGGHNEQFF.

The CDR3 sequence is CSVGGSEAFF. The CDR3 DNA is TGCAGCGTTGGAGGGAGTGAAGCTTTCTTT. This sequence joins TRBV29-1 and TRBJ1-1, with D unclear. This CDR3 spans 10 amino acids. The V gene's germline CDR1 is SQVTM and CDR2 ANQGSEA. The V and J ends lost 4 bases and 7 bases respectively, with 7 bases between them.